This is a list of T cell receptor beta chains from one sample in a study of CD8 T cells in Susac syndrome. TCRdb redid the calling of the immunoSEQ multiplex PCR reads with MiXCR, one entry per CDR3 protein. The sample has hundreds of thousands of distinct CDR3 sequences, 95% seen once. Sequencing was carried out using CD4+ T cells from PBMCs. These receptors all come from a human donor with multiple sclerosis. Both conserved end residues are part of each CDR3. A D gene is named only where the DNA matches it firmly. Some rows mark clone size as missing; the rest say once, few, many or name a class of expanded clone.

j_call: TRBJ2-6; d_call: TRBD1; clone_size: .; v_call: TRBV6-1; cdr3_aa: CASSEGTGMGANVLTF; cdr3_nt: TGTGCCAGCAGTGAAGGGACAGGGATGGGGGCCAACGTCCTGACTTTC
j_call: TRBJ2-2; d_call: .; clone_size: once; v_call: TRBV7-6; cdr3_aa: CASSAPLGGGTGELFF; cdr3_nt: TGTGCCAGCAGCGCCCCCTTGGGCGGCGGCACCGGGGAGCTGTTTTTT
j_call: TRBJ1-2; d_call: .; clone_size: .; v_call: TRBV20-1; cdr3_aa: CSARDGDGPDGYTF; cdr3_nt: TGCAGTGCTAGAGATGGGGACGGACCTGATGGCTACACCTTC
j_call: TRBJ2-2; d_call: .; clone_size: .; v_call: TRBV14; cdr3_aa: CASSRDPIEARELFF; cdr3_nt: TGTGCCAGCAGCCGTGACCCTATAGAGGCCAGGGAGCTGTTTTTT
j_call: TRBJ2-5; d_call: .; clone_size: .; v_call: TRBV15; cdr3_aa: CATSRGTRQETQYF; cdr3_nt: TGTGCCACCAGCAGAGGGACCCGCCAAGAGACCCAGTACTTC
j_call: TRBJ1-5; d_call: .; clone_size: .; v_call: TRBV18; cdr3_aa: CASSRPQHF; cdr3_nt: TGTGCCAGCTCCCGCCCCCAGCATTTT
j_call: TRBJ1-1; d_call: .; clone_size: .; v_call: TRBV29-1; cdr3_aa: CSVVEGGNTEAFF; cdr3_nt: TGCAGCGTTGTGGAGGGGGGGAACACTGAAGCTTTCTTT
j_call: TRBJ1-4; d_call: .; clone_size: .; v_call: TRBV12-5; cdr3_aa: CASGLGAVRGVDEKLFF; cdr3_nt: TGTGCTAGTGGTTTGGGAGCGGTTAGGGGGGTTGATGAAAAACTGTTTTTT
j_call: TRBJ2-7; d_call: TRBD1; clone_size: .; v_call: TRBV18; cdr3_aa: CASSHWDREGHEQYF; cdr3_nt: TGTGCCAGCTCACACTGGGACAGGGAGGGCCACGAGCAGTACTTC
j_call: TRBJ2-2; d_call: .; clone_size: .; v_call: TRBV5-4; cdr3_aa: CASSLPTGNTGELFF; cdr3_nt: TGTGCCAGCAGCTTACCGACAGGGAACACCGGGGAGCTGTTTTTT
j_call: TRBJ2-3; d_call: .; clone_size: .; v_call: TRBV5-1; cdr3_aa: CASSFQPNTDTQYF; cdr3_nt: TGCGCCAGCAGCTTTCAACCGAACACAGATACGCAGTATTTT
j_call: TRBJ1-2; d_call: .; clone_size: .; v_call: TRBV5-4; cdr3_aa: CASSLGEKGYGYTF; cdr3_nt: TGTGCCAGCAGCTTAGGAGAAAAGGGATATGGCTACACCTTC
j_call: TRBJ1-5; d_call: TRBD1; clone_size: .; v_call: TRBV6-6; cdr3_aa: CASSYDRDSNQPQHF; cdr3_nt: TGTGCCAGCAGTTACGACAGGGATAGCAATCAGCCCCAGCATTTT
j_call: TRBJ2-3; d_call: .; clone_size: .; v_call: TRBV27; cdr3_aa: CASMDWEDTQYF; cdr3_nt: TGTGCCAGCATGGACTGGGAAGATACGCAGTATTTT
j_call: TRBJ2-1; d_call: TRBD2; clone_size: .; v_call: TRBV2; cdr3_aa: CASRAGLAFGGEQFF; cdr3_nt: TGTGCCAGCAGGGCGGGACTAGCATTTGGGGGTGAGCAGTTCTTC
j_call: TRBJ2-1; d_call: .; clone_size: once; v_call: TRBV3-1; cdr3_aa: CASSPPPYNEQFF; cdr3_nt: TGTGCCAGCAGCCCCCCGCCCTACAATGAGCAGTTCTTC
j_call: TRBJ1-6; d_call: TRBD1; clone_size: .; v_call: TRBV2; cdr3_aa: CASSLDRADSPLHF; cdr3_nt: TGTGCCAGCAGTTTGGACAGGGCGGATTCACCCCTCCACTTT
j_call: TRBJ2-1; d_call: .; clone_size: .; v_call: TRBV5-1; cdr3_aa: CASSLVFRDSGDEQFF; cdr3_nt: TGCGCCAGCAGCTTGGTCTTCAGGGATTCTGGCGATGAGCAGTTCTTC
j_call: TRBJ2-1; d_call: TRBD2; clone_size: .; v_call: TRBV11-3; cdr3_aa: CASSSWERGKEDEQFF; cdr3_nt: TGTGCCAGCAGCTCATGGGAGCGGGGTAAGGAGGATGAGCAGTTCTTC
j_call: TRBJ2-3; d_call: .; clone_size: .; v_call: TRBV6-1; cdr3_aa: CASIHPYTDTQYF; cdr3_nt: TGTGCCAGCATTCATCCCTACACAGATACGCAGTATTTT
j_call: TRBJ2-5; d_call: .; clone_size: .; v_call: TRBV3-1; cdr3_aa: CASSQPETQYF; cdr3_nt: TGTGCCAGCAGCCAACCGGAGACCCAGTACTTC
j_call: TRBJ2-3; d_call: .; clone_size: .; v_call: TRBV20-1; cdr3_aa: CSARETSTDTQYF; cdr3_nt: TGCAGTGCTAGAGAAACCTCGACAGATACGCAGTATTTT
j_call: TRBJ1-2; d_call: TRBD1; clone_size: .; v_call: TRBV30; cdr3_aa: CACLRTGAYGYTF; cdr3_nt: TGTGCCTGCCTAAGGACAGGGGCCTATGGCTACACCTTC
j_call: TRBJ2-1; d_call: .; clone_size: .; v_call: TRBV4-1; cdr3_aa: CASSQVQVNEQFF; cdr3_nt: TGCGCCAGCAGCCAAGTTCAGGTTAATGAGCAGTTCTTC
j_call: TRBJ2-1; d_call: TRBD2; clone_size: .; v_call: TRBV7-9; cdr3_aa: CASSLASGGNDEQFF; cdr3_nt: TGTGCCAGCAGCTTAGCGAGCGGGGGTAATGATGAGCAGTTCTTC
j_call: TRBJ1-1; d_call: .; clone_size: .; v_call: TRBV20-1; cdr3_aa: CSARPRGNTEAFF; cdr3_nt: TGCAGTGCTAGACCCCGGGGGAACACTGAAGCTTTCTTT
j_call: TRBJ2-7; d_call: TRBD2; clone_size: .; v_call: TRBV9; cdr3_aa: CASSVAGGPLREQYF; cdr3_nt: TGTGCCAGCAGCGTAGCGGGGGGGCCTCTCCGCGAGCAGTACTTC
j_call: TRBJ1-6; d_call: .; clone_size: .; v_call: TRBV18; cdr3_aa: CASSPQEGVGSPLHF; cdr3_nt: TGTGCCAGCTCACCTCAGGAGGGGGTAGGTTCACCCCTCCACTTT
j_call: TRBJ1-1; d_call: .; clone_size: .; v_call: TRBV18; cdr3_aa: CASSPPVMKNTEAFF; cdr3_nt: TGTGCCAGCTCACCACCTGTGATGAAGAACACTGAAGCTTTCTTT
j_call: TRBJ1-2; d_call: .; clone_size: .; v_call: TRBV15; cdr3_aa: CATSITEFNGYTF; cdr3_nt: TGTGCCACCAGCATTACAGAGTTCAATGGCTACACCTTC
j_call: TRBJ2-5; d_call: .; clone_size: .; v_call: TRBV14; cdr3_aa: CASSQDGFFETQYF; cdr3_nt: TGTGCCAGCAGCCAAGATGGCTTTTTTGAGACCCAGTACTTC
j_call: TRBJ2-7; d_call: TRBD1; clone_size: .; v_call: TRBV30; cdr3_aa: CAWSPPGGAQYF; cdr3_nt: TGTGCCTGGAGTCCCCCAGGGGGCGCGCAGTACTTC
j_call: TRBJ2-7; d_call: TRBD2; clone_size: .; v_call: TRBV20-1; cdr3_aa: CSARDQASGLYEQYF; cdr3_nt: TGCAGTGCTAGAGATCAGGCTAGCGGGCTGTACGAGCAGTACTTC
j_call: TRBJ1-1; d_call: .; clone_size: .; v_call: TRBV29-1; cdr3_aa: CSTEQGKAFF; cdr3_nt: TGCAGCACCGAACAGGGTAAAGCTTTCTTT
j_call: TRBJ1-1; d_call: .; clone_size: .; v_call: TRBV20-1; cdr3_aa: CSAPDILNTEAFF; cdr3_nt: TGCAGTGCTCCGGACATCTTGAACACTGAAGCTTTCTTT
j_call: TRBJ2-3; d_call: .; clone_size: .; v_call: TRBV6-5; cdr3_aa: CASSYSQDTQYF; cdr3_nt: TGTGCCAGCAGTTACTCCCAGGATACGCAGTATTTT
j_call: TRBJ2-3; d_call: TRBD1; clone_size: .; v_call: TRBV3-1; cdr3_aa: CASSPRRDRGVWDTQYF; cdr3_nt: TGTGCCAGCAGCCCACGACGGGACAGGGGGGTCTGGGATACGCAGTATTTT
j_call: TRBJ2-7; d_call: .; clone_size: .; v_call: TRBV27; cdr3_aa: CASKPTLDYEQYF; cdr3_nt: TGTGCCAGCAAACCGACCCTAGACTACGAGCAGTACTTC
j_call: TRBJ1-1; d_call: TRBD1; clone_size: .; v_call: TRBV19; cdr3_aa: CASSHRDSAKIKNTEAFF; cdr3_nt: TGTGCCAGTAGTCACCGGGACAGCGCGAAGATTAAGAACACTGAAGCTTTCTTT
j_call: TRBJ2-7; d_call: .; clone_size: .; v_call: TRBV10-3; cdr3_aa: CAISESNTGTEEQYF; cdr3_nt: TGTGCCATCAGTGAGTCGAATACAGGGACGGAGGAGCAGTACTTC
j_call: TRBJ2-3; d_call: TRBD1; clone_size: .; v_call: TRBV12-3/TRBV12-4; cdr3_aa: CASSIRQGSTDTQYF; cdr3_nt: TGTGCCAGCAGTATCAGACAGGGTAGCACAGATACGCAGTATTTT
j_call: TRBJ2-5; d_call: .; clone_size: once; v_call: TRBV5-1; cdr3_aa: CASKGETQYF; cdr3_nt: TGCGCCAGCAAGGGCGAGACCCAGTACTTC
j_call: TRBJ2-7; d_call: .; clone_size: .; v_call: TRBV2; cdr3_aa: CASSEARGLGGEQYF; cdr3_nt: TGTGCCAGCAGTGAAGCAAGGGGCCTCGGTGGCGAGCAGTACTTC
j_call: TRBJ2-4; d_call: .; clone_size: .; v_call: TRBV27; cdr3_aa: CASRTSAEKNIQYF; cdr3_nt: TGTGCCAGCAGGACTTCCGCAGAGAAAAACATTCAGTACTTC
j_call: TRBJ2-1; d_call: .; clone_size: .; v_call: TRBV3-1; cdr3_aa: CASSQVGVASYNEQFF; cdr3_nt: TGTGCCAGCAGCCAAGTAGGGGTCGCGTCCTACAATGAGCAGTTCTTC
j_call: TRBJ2-7; d_call: TRBD2; clone_size: .; v_call: TRBV29-1; cdr3_aa: CSVEWGGKEQYF; cdr3_nt: TGCAGCGTTGAATGGGGGGGTAAGGAGCAGTACTTC
j_call: TRBJ2-5; d_call: TRBD1; clone_size: .; v_call: TRBV3-1; cdr3_aa: CASSHTRTGHRETQYF; cdr3_nt: TGTGCCAGCAGCCACACAAGGACAGGGCACCGGGAGACCCAGTACTTC
j_call: TRBJ2-1; d_call: .; clone_size: .; v_call: TRBV5-1; cdr3_aa: CASRDNYEQFF; cdr3_nt: TGCGCCAGCAGGGATAACTATGAGCAGTTCTTC
j_call: TRBJ1-3; d_call: .; clone_size: .; v_call: TRBV30; cdr3_aa: CAWSPSAVSRNTIYF; cdr3_nt: TGTGCCTGGAGTCCTAGTGCGGTTTCTAGAAACACCATATATTTT
j_call: TRBJ1-5; d_call: .; clone_size: .; v_call: TRBV4-1; cdr3_aa: CASSQDLTEWEPQHF; cdr3_nt: TGCGCCAGCAGCCAAGATTTGACGGAATGGGAGCCCCAGCATTTT
j_call: TRBJ1-5; d_call: TRBD1; clone_size: .; v_call: TRBV20-1; cdr3_aa: CSAFGRTGGSYQPQHF; cdr3_nt: TGCAGTGCCTTTGGGAGGACAGGGGGCTCGTATCAGCCCCAGCATTTT
j_call: TRBJ1-1; d_call: TRBD1; clone_size: .; v_call: TRBV9; cdr3_aa: CASSARTGTTEAFF; cdr3_nt: TGTGCCAGCAGCGCTCGGACAGGGACGACTGAAGCTTTCTTT
j_call: TRBJ2-1; d_call: .; clone_size: .; v_call: TRBV20-1; cdr3_aa: CSALTVAGANEQFF; cdr3_nt: TGCAGTGCACTTACCGTCGCGGGCGCGAATGAGCAGTTCTTC
j_call: TRBJ1-6; d_call: .; clone_size: .; v_call: TRBV3-1; cdr3_aa: CASRDLGGRSYNSPLHF; cdr3_nt: TGTGCCAGCAGGGACCTGGGGGGGCGAAGCTATAATTCACCCCTCCACTTT
j_call: TRBJ1-5; d_call: .; clone_size: .; v_call: TRBV5-1; cdr3_aa: CASSPDAGEGQPQHF; cdr3_nt: TGCGCCAGCAGCCCGGACGCCGGGGAGGGTCAGCCCCAGCATTTT
j_call: TRBJ2-3; d_call: TRBD2; clone_size: .; v_call: TRBV2; cdr3_aa: CASSDSRGEGTDTQYF; cdr3_nt: TGTGCCAGCAGTGATAGCCGGGGGGAGGGCACAGATACGCAGTATTTT
j_call: TRBJ2-1; d_call: .; clone_size: .; v_call: TRBV24-1; cdr3_aa: CATSDRAGVAYNEQFF; cdr3_nt: TGTGCCACCAGTGATCGGGCAGGAGTCGCCTACAATGAGCAGTTCTTC
j_call: TRBJ1-2; d_call: TRBD1; clone_size: .; v_call: TRBV12-3/TRBV12-4; cdr3_aa: CASSPADRVYGYTF; cdr3_nt: TGTGCCAGCAGTCCAGCCGACAGGGTTTATGGCTACACCTTC
j_call: TRBJ2-1; d_call: .; clone_size: .; v_call: TRBV15; cdr3_aa: CATSRDRASDEQFF; cdr3_nt: TGTGCCACCAGCAGAGATAGAGCTAGCGATGAGCAGTTCTTC
j_call: TRBJ2-5; d_call: .; clone_size: .; v_call: TRBV20-1; cdr3_aa: CSASLLDLYQETQYF; cdr3_nt: TGCAGTGCTAGTCTCCTAGACCTGTACCAAGAGACCCAGTACTTC